This passage covers 27 T cell receptor beta chains from one sample sequenced in a study of cytomegalovirus exposure and HLA in healthy donors. The primer mix had 60 Vbeta and 13 Jbeta primers. Using immunoSEQ multiplex PCR, the repertoire was profiled, and TCRdb retains in-frame clones only, with some absent. This repertoire shows approximately 87,000 clones, 84% found once; its top ten account for approximately 5.6%. Specimen: PBMCs. The source of these receptors is a woman aged 18-35 years in good health and CMV-seropositive.

This rearrangement joins TRBV5-1 to TRBJ2-1; D possibly corresponds to TRBD2 (7 bases). V lost 0 bases to trimming and J lost 3 bases, with 13 bases between them. The CDR3 length is 16 residues. In germline, CDR1 is SGHRS, CDR2 YFSETQ. The CDR3 here is CASSLDVGGLYNEQFF. In DNA form, the CDR3 reads TGCGCCAGCAGCTTGGATGTGGGGGGGCTCTACAATGAGCAGTTCTTC.

The chain uses TRBV5-5 and TRBJ1-4, with D perhaps matching TRBD1 (5 bases). CDR1 and CDR2 (germline): SGHKS, YYEKEE (reference sequence). Trimming took 3 bases from V and 3 from J, leaving 15 bases between them. The CDR3 is 16 amino acids. This CDR3 reads CASSSRLGGSNEKLFF. The CDR3 DNA reads TGTGCCAGCAGCTCCCGGTTGGGGGGATCTAATGAAAAACTGTTTTTT.

This CDR3 reads CAISDRTSFSYEQYF. CDR3 bases: TGTGCCATCAGTGACCGGACTAGCTTCTCCTACGAGCAGTACTTC. The chain has TRBV10-3 and TRBJ2-7, with 8 bases fitting TRBD2. CDR1 and CDR2 from the germline V gene are ENHRY and SYGVKD. Trimming removed 3 bases from V and 0 bases from J; junction bases left unmatched: 4. The CDR3 is 15 residues long.

Only a few counts were recorded for this clone. CDR3 protein: CASSYAGTGNTALHF. The CDR3 DNA reads TGTGCCAGCAGTTACGCCGGGACAGGGAATACTGCCCTCCACTTT. The chain recombines TRBV6-5 with TRBJ1-6; 9 nucleotides line up with TRBD1. After removal of 2 bases from V and 14 bases from J, the junction contained 10 bases not matched to a gene. The CDR3 length is 15 residues. Germline assignment: CDR1 MNHEY and CDR2 SVGAGI.

This chain links TRBV5-8 with TRBJ1-5; TRBD1 is a possible D gene (5 bases). This CDR3 is 14 amino acids long. Germline V lookup: CDR1 SGHTS, CDR2 YDEGEE. V gave up 6 bases and J gave up 5 bases, with 15 bases separating them. CDR3 sequence reads: CASIQGPGDQPQHF. CDR3 bases: TGTGCCAGCATTCAGGGCCCAGGTGATCAGCCCCAGCATTTT. Supplemented by reference TRBV5-8 and TRBJ1-5, the full variable domain reads EAGVTQSPTHLIKTRGQQATLRCSPISGHTSVYWYQQALGLGLQFLLWYDEGEERNRGNFPPRFSGRQFPNYSSELNVNALELEDSALYLCASIQGPGDQPQHFGDGTRLSIL.

This chain uses TRBV6-5 with TRBJ1-2; a weak D match, TRBD1 (6 bases). This CDR3 comprises 12 residues. In germline, CDR1 is MNHEY, CDR2 SVGAGI. Trimming cost V 5 bases and J 5 bases, with 9 bases left between them. The chain's CDR3 is CASSAQGYGYTF. DNA for the CDR3: TGTGCCAGCAGTGCACAGGGTTATGGCTACACCTTC.

V and J are TRBV7-3 and TRBJ1-2; D is unclear. Trimming stripped 2 bases from V and 5 bases from J, with 18 bases between. The CDR3 has 16 amino acids. Germline assignment: CDR1 SGHTA and CDR2 FQGTGA. CDR3 amino acids: CASSLWRSLGAYGYTF. The CDR3 nucleotides read TGTGCCAGCAGCTTATGGCGTTCTTTGGGCGCGTATGGCTACACCTTC.

A few counts support this clone. The CDR3: CASSIERRAEQFF. CDR3 coding DNA: TGTGCCAGCAGTATCGAACGGAGGGCTGAGCAGTTCTTC. This chain joins TRBV6-6 and TRBJ2-1, with TRBD2 as a possible D gene (6 bases). CDR1 and CDR2 (germline): MNHNY, SVGAGI (reference sequence). There are 13 residues in the CDR3. Deletions cut 5 bases from V and 9 bases from J, with 14 bases between.

The chain has TRBV27 and TRBJ1-1; tentative D call: TRBD1 (5 bases). The V end lost 3 bases, the J end lost 2 bases, and 13 bases lay between the germline ends. There are 15 residues in the CDR3. Germline CDR1 MNHEY, CDR2 SMNVEV (reference sequence). This CDR3 reads CASSFHGGANTEAFF. The CDR3 DNA is TGTGCCAGCAGTTTTCACGGGGGAGCAAACACTGAAGCTTTCTTT.

The chain has TRBV28 and TRBJ2-5, with D possibly TRBD2 on 6 matching bases. There are 15 residues in the CDR3. Trimming stripped 6 bases from V and 3 bases from J, with 17 bases between. Germline-derived CDR1 and CDR2 are MDHEN and SYDVKM. The CDR3 DNA sequence: TGTGCCAGCAGCAAGGGACTTCTCCTTGAAGAGACCCAGTACTTC. It codes for CASSKGLLLEETQYF.

V usage is TRBV7-9 and J usage is TRBJ1-3; D not resolved. V was clipped by 4 bases and J by 0 bases, with 10 bases between them. Looked up from germline, CDR1 is SEHNR and CDR2 is FQNEAQ (reference sequence). This CDR3 contains 15 residues. This CDR3 reads CASSSRTLSGNTIYF. CDR3 DNA sequence: TGTGCCAGCAGCTCTAGAACTCTCTCTGGAAACACCATATATTTT.

This clone was detected once. This sequence joins TRBV6-1 and TRBJ1-5; 8 bases map to TRBD1. The CDR3 is 15 residues long. The ends lost 6 bases at V and 2 bases at J; junction bases unmatched: 6. CDR1 is MNHNS, CDR2 SASEGT, per germline. CDR3: CASRDRDPGNQPQHF. For the CDR3, the DNA is TGTGCCAGCAGGGACAGGGATCCTGGCAATCAGCCCCAGCATTTT.

In DNA form, the CDR3 reads TGTGCCAGCAGCGTAGGGGGGAGGGCCTACAATGAGCAGTTCTTC. It is translated as CASSVGGRAYNEQFF. The chain is built from TRBV9 and TRBJ2-1; 7 bases fit TRBD2. J lost 2 bases, V lost 0 bases, and 2 bases had no gene match. Looked up from germline, CDR1 is SGDLS and CDR2 is YYNGEE. The CDR3 has 15 residues.

The chain's CDR3 is CASSFPTSGEAFF. The CDR3, as DNA: TGTGCCAGCAGTTTTCCCACCTCGGGTGAAGCTTTCTTT. V gene TRBV28 combines with J gene TRBJ1-1; D is unclear. The ends were cut back, 3 bases at V and 7 bases at J, with 12 bases in the middle. Germline V CDR1 and CDR2: MDHEN, SYDVKM. This CDR3 contains 13 residues.

In the case of this clone: The junction shows a germline mismatch at one end, possibly a read error. The chain has TRBV6-5 and TRBJ2-7; 7 bases are a match to TRBD1. This CDR3 is 14 amino acids long. CDR1 is MNHEY, CDR2 SVGAGI, per germline. The DNA of the CDR3 is TGTGCCAGCAGTTACGCGACAGGGTCTTACGTGCAGTACTTC. This gives the protein CASSYATGSYVQYF.

The chain links TRBV7-3 to TRBJ2-5; no clear D gene. V lost 3 bases to trimming and J lost 2 bases, with 7 bases between them. CDR3 length: 13 amino acids. Germline CDR1 reads SGHTA; CDR2 reads FQGTGA. The CDR3 is CASSFASQETQYF. CDR3 nucleotides: TGTGCCAGCAGCTTTGCTAGTCAAGAGACCCAGTACTTC.

The rearrangement links TRBV15 to TRBJ1-2, with D tentatively TRBD1 (6 bases). The CDR3 is made up of 14 amino acids. With 0 bases removed from V and 7 bases from J, the gap between germline ends came to 12 bases. Germline V lookup: CDR1 LNHNV, CDR2 YYDKDF (reference sequence). The CDR3 DNA reads as TGTGCCACCAGCAGAGATCAAGGGGGTCTTGGCTACACCTTC. This translates into CATSRDQGGLGYTF.

The V and J genes are TRBV13 and TRBJ2-1; 10 bases are a match to TRBD1. J was trimmed by 3 bases and V by 6 bases; bases with no gene match: 8. This CDR3 is built from 16 residues. Germline V gene data show CDR1 as PRHDT and CDR2 as FYEKMQ (reference sequence). The CDR3 region is CASRYTGTGVYNEQFF. Written as DNA, the CDR3 is TGTGCCAGCAGATATACCGGGACAGGGGTCTACAATGAGCAGTTCTTC.

The chain combines TRBV6-5 with TRBJ2-2; the match to TRBD2 covers 10 bases. Germline CDR1 and CDR2: MNHEY and SVGAGI. J was trimmed by 4 bases and V by 5 bases; bases with no gene match: 4. This CDR3 comprises 15 residues. CDR3: CASSSGGAGTGELFF. CDR3 in DNA: TGTGCCAGCAGTAGCGGGGGGGCGGGCACCGGGGAGCTGTTTTTT.

This chain links TRBV5-1 with TRBJ2-2; 10 nucleotides line up with TRBD1. From germline, CDR1 is SGHRS and CDR2 YFSETQ. V shed 4 bases and J 5 bases; nucleotides not matched to a gene: 11. CDR3 length: 17 amino acids. The CDR3 DNA is TGCGCCAGCAGCCCGATGACAGGGGGCGACCTTACCGGGGAGCTGTTTTTT. Translation: CASSPMTGGDLTGELFF.

This clone was counted between two and nine times. V gene TRBV7-8 combines with J gene TRBJ2-5, with D possibly matching TRBD1 (6 bases). The CDR3 loop spans 17 amino acids. The V end was cut by 5 bases, the J end by 5 bases, with 24 bases between. The germline V gene encodes CDR1 SGHVS and CDR2 FQNEAQ. The CDR3 DNA reads as TGTGCCAGCAGCCCCCCACAGGGAGCGGAAACATGGGAGACCCAGTACTTC. Translation gives CASSPPQGAETWETQYF. Based on the CDR3 plus reference TRBV7-8 and TRBJ2-5, the full variable domain is GAGVSQSPRYKVAKRGQDVALRCDPISGHVSLFWYQQALGQGPEFLTYFQNEAQLDKSGLPSDRFFAERPEGSVSTLKIQRTQQEDSAVYLCASSPPQGAETWETQYFGPGTRLLVL.

The chain recombines TRBV5-6 with TRBJ1-1; D might be TRBD1 (5 bases). The CDR3 is 18 amino acids. V lost 2 bases and J lost 5, with 25 bases in between. Germline CDR1 reads SGHDT; CDR2 reads YYEEEE. The CDR3: CASSFARGRSWGGTEAFF. CDR3 bases: TGTGCCAGCAGCTTCGCAAGGGGTCGTAGTTGGGGGGGAACTGAAGCTTTCTTT.

J is TRBJ2-1 and V is TRBV27; 7 bases agree with TRBD1. Germline V gives CDR1 MNHEY, CDR2 SMNVEV (reference sequence). CDR3 length: 17 residues. The V segment lost 6 bases and the J segment 4 bases; nucleotides outside the gene matches: 15. CDR3 amino acids: CASSPRTGVFRYNEQFF. CDR3 DNA: TGTGCCAGCAGCCCCCGTACAGGGGTGTTTCGTTACAATGAGCAGTTCTTC.

The chain is built from TRBV25-1 and TRBJ1-4; maybe TRBD1 (6 bases). V was cut by 3 bases and J by 8 bases, with 16 bases left in between. The CDR3 spans 15 residues. CDR1 is MGHDK, CDR2 SYGVNS, per germline. The CDR3 DNA reads TGTGCCAGCAGTGACGATTCCCGGACAGCCGAAAAACTGTTTTTT. Translated: CASSDDSRTAEKLFF. Variable domain in full (rest from reference TRBV25-1 and TRBJ1-4): EADIYQTPRYLVIGTGKKITLECSQTMGHDKMYWYQQDPGMELHLIHYSYGVNSTEKGDLSSESTVSRIRTEHFPLTLESARPSHTSQYLCASSDDSRTAEKLFFGSGTQLSVL.

This sequence joins TRBV6-6 and TRBJ1-2; a possible D gene is TRBD1 (5 bases). Looked up from germline, CDR1 is MNHNY and CDR2 is SVGAGI (reference sequence). V was pared by 10 bases and J by 4 bases, with 16 bases between. The CDR3 runs 13 residues. This chain's CDR3 is CATVRGAVYGYTF. The CDR3 DNA sequence: TGTGCCACCGTCCGCGGGGCAGTCTATGGCTACACCTTC.

J is TRBJ2-5 and V is TRBV6-5, with 10 bases that match TRBD2. Germline loops: CDR1 MNHEY, CDR2 SVGAGI. V was clipped by 5 bases and J by 5 bases; unmatched bases: 2. This CDR3 region has 13 residues. DNA for the CDR3: TGTGCCAGCAGTCTAGCGGGGGCCGAGACCCAGTACTTC. This gives the protein CASSLAGAETQYF.

The rearrangement joins TRBV29-1 to TRBJ2-3; 8 positions agree with TRBD1. Germline CDR1 and CDR2: SQVTM and ANQGSEA. Trimming removed 6 bases from V and 5 bases from J; junction bases left unmatched: 7. The CDR3 contains 13 residues. The CDR3 DNA follows: TGCAGCGTGGCTAGACAGGGGAAAGATACGCAGTATTTT. This encodes CSVARQGKDTQYF.